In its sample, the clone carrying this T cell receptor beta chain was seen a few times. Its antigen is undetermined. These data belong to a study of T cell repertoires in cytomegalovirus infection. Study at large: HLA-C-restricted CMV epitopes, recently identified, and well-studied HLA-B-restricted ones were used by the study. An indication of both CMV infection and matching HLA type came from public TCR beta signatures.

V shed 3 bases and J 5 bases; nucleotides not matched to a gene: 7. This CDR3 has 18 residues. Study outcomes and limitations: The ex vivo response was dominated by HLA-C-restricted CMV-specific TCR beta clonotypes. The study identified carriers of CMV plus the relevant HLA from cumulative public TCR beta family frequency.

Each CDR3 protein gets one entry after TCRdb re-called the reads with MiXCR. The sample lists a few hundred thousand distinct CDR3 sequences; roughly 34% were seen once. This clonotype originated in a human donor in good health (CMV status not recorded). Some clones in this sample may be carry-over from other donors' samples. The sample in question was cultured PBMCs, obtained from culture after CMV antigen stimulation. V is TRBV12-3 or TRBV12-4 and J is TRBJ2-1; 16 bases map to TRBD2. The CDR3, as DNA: TGTGCCAGCAGTTTGGGACTAGCGGGAGGGCCAAGCCACAATGAGCAGTTCTTC. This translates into CASSLGLAGGPSHNEQFF.